The entry below gives a single TCR beta chain sequence along with its context. Its matching antigen is unknown. Clones were read by immunoSEQ multiplex PCR, and TCRdb kept only the in-frame ones, dropping some. Of 56,000 or so clones listed, about three quarters were seen once; the top ten hold around 0.51%. The sort gate was single viable CD3+CD4+CD8-CD45RO+ cells for memory CD4+ T cells. CD4+ T cells were isolated by positive magnetic selection. This entry comes from a study of memory CD4+ T cells and cytomegalovirus serostatus. Whole-study results and caveats: Suggested: most of the CMV-linked TCR signature lies in CD4+ memory cells. Of roughly 180 reported CMV TCRbeta sequences, 65 to 85 were found in memory CD4+ repertoires.

The sequencing input was memory CD4+ T cells from blood. The TCR comes from an adult in good health and CMV-seronegative. Some clones in this sample may be carry-over from other donors' samples.

The CDR3 is CASRPRDRGKLGYTF. In DNA, the CDR3 is TGTGCCAGCAGACCCCGGGACAGAGGAAAGTTGGGCTACACCTTC. V usage is TRBV6-6 and J usage is TRBJ1-2; 7 bases line up with TRBD1. The ends lost 6 bases at V and 8 bases at J; junction bases unmatched: 15. CDR3 length: 15 residues. Germline V lookup: CDR1 MNHNY, CDR2 SVGAGI (reference sequence).